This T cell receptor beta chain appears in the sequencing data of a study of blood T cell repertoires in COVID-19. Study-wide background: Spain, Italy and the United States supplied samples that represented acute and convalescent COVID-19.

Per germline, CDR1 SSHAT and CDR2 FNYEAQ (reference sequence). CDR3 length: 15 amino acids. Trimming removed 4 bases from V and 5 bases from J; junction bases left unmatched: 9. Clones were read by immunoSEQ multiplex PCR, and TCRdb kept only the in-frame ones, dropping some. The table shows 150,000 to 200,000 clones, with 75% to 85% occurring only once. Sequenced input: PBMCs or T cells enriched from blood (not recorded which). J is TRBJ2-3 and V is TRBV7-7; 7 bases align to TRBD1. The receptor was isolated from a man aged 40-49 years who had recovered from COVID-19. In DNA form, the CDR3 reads TGTGCCAGCAGCTCTACAGGGGATGGTGGAGATACGCAGTATTTT. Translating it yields CASSSTGDGGDTQYF.